This T cell receptor (beta chain) was captured by sequencing in a study of T cells in Graves' hyperthyroidism and ophthalmopathy. Study results and caveats: Stable hyperthyroidism was separated from ophthalmopathy by a model based on 13 V-J features.

Template material for amplifying TCR beta CDR3 regions consisted of RNA transcripts. First-round RT-PCR targeting the TCR CDR3 was performed with the HTBI primer set. TCRdb redid the calling of the multiplex PCR reads with MiXCR, one entry per CDR3 protein. The sample has 640,000 or so distinct CDR3 sequences, 13% to 15% seen once. This clonotype was picked up many times. As yet, its antigen is unknown. Each 10 ml fresh peripheral blood draw supplied the PBMCs. The TCR originated in a woman aged 18-35 years with Graves' ophthalmopathy. The sample consisted of blood.

The CDR3 is CAISASNTGELFF. CDR3 coding DNA: TGTGCCATCTCCGCCTCGAACACCGGGGAGCTGTTTTTT. The J gene is TRBJ2-2, the V gene TRBV27, with D hard to call. V shed 10 bases and J shed 0 bases, with 9 bases lying between them. Germline assignment: CDR1 MNHEY and CDR2 SMNVEV (reference sequence). This CDR3 region has 13 residues.